The 22 T cell receptor beta chains in this list originate from one sample, sequenced in a study of T cell clones after liver transplantation. Alloreactive TCRbeta sequences came from sequencing proliferating CFSE-low cells in the MLR. Their specific antigens are unknown. The assay was immunoSEQ multiplex PCR, and TCRdb's table has in-frame clones only and misses some. The repertoire consists of about 5,600 clones, with around 30% occurring once and the leading ten covering roughly 5%. Sequenced material: CD4+ T cells from cultured PBMCs. The source of these receptors is a human patient who received a liver transplant. Some T cells may be provided by the graft donor.

V gene TRBV4-3 combines with J gene TRBJ1-1, with D possibly matching TRBD1 (6 bases). This CDR3 is built from 15 residues. V shed 4 bases and J shed 2 bases, with 14 bases lying between them. CDR1 is LGHNA, CDR2 YSLEER, per germline. CDR3 loop: CASSPPGVPNTEAFF. CDR3 nucleotides: TGCGCCAGCAGCCCCCCAGGGGTTCCCAACACTGAAGCTTTCTTT.

By sample fraction, this clone is medium-sized (0.01 to 0.1%). The rearrangement joins TRBV2 to TRBJ1-5; 8 bases line up with TRBD1. This CDR3 has 15 amino acids. Germline-derived CDR1 and CDR2 are SNHLY and FYNNEI. The J segment lost 2 bases and the V segment lost 7 bases, leaving 7 bases of the junction unmatched. The CDR3, as DNA: TGTGCCAGCAACCAGGGGGCTAGGGGCAATCAGCCCCAGCATTTT. Translated: CASNQGARGNQPQHF.

The chain employs TRBV28 and TRBJ1-3, with D unclear. V was pared by 3 bases and J by 0 bases, with 9 bases between. This CDR3 has 15 amino acids. The germline V gene encodes CDR1 MDHEN and CDR2 SYDVKM. CDR3 sequence (DNA): TGTGCCAGCAGTTTTATCACGAGCTCTGGAAACACCATATATTTT. It is translated as CASSFITSSGNTIYF.

In its sample, this clone was seen a few times. V and J are TRBV6-6 and TRBJ1-1; D is unresolved. There are 10 residues in the CDR3. V dropped 9 bases and J dropped 5 bases, with 7 bases sitting between them. In germline, CDR1 is MNHNY, CDR2 SVGAGI (reference sequence). The CDR3 is CARVLTEAFF. DNA for the CDR3: TGTGCCAGGGTTTTGACTGAAGCTTTCTTT.

This clone showed up just a few times. The gene calls are TRBV28 and TRBJ2-2, with a possible D match to TRBD2 (6 bases). The V gene lost 3 bases and the J gene lost 0 bases, with 11 bases spanning the gap. The CDR3 runs to 16 residues. CDR1 and CDR2 (germline): MDHEN, SYDVKM. The CDR3 protein is CASSFELAANTGELFF. Here the CDR3 DNA reads TGTGCCAGCAGTTTTGAACTAGCCGCGAACACCGGGGAGCTGTTTTTT.

This clone has more than one count but fewer than ten. The chain recombines TRBV2 with TRBJ1-2; 9 nucleotides line up with TRBD1. Germline assignment: CDR1 SNHLY and CDR2 FYNNEI. With 1 base clipped from V and 6 bases from J, the junction kept 9 bases outside the gene matches. The CDR3 is 16 residues long. The CDR3 DNA reads as TGTGCCAGCAGTGAAGAGTTGACAGGGGGAAGGGATGGCTACACCTTC. It yields the protein CASSEELTGGRDGYTF.

The chain combines TRBV2 with TRBJ1-2, with D possibly TRBD1 on 6 matching bases. With 2 bases removed from V and 4 bases from J, the gap between germline ends came to 17 bases. The CDR3 is made up of 16 amino acids. Per the germline V gene, CDR1 is SNHLY and CDR2 is FYNNEI. The DNA of the CDR3 is TGTGCCAGCAGTGAAACCCGTCAGGGGTCACTCTATGGCTACACCTTC. It specifies CASSETRQGSLYGYTF. Filled out from reference TRBV2 and TRBJ1-2, the complete variable domain reads EPEVTQTPSHQVTQMGQEVILRCVPISNHLYFYWYRQILGQKVEFLVSFYNNEISEKSEIFDDQFSVERPDGSNFTLKIRSTKLEDSAMYFCASSETRQGSLYGYTFGSGTRLTVV.

This clone occurred a few times. This sequence joins TRBV7-9 and TRBJ1-6; D may be TRBD1 (5 bases). V lost 0 bases and J lost 11, with 14 bases in between. In germline, CDR1 is SEHNR, CDR2 FQNEAQ (reference sequence). The CDR3 is made up of 15 amino acids. In nucleotides, the CDR3 is TGTGCCAGCAGCTTAGCAGGGGCCGCGGGGGCACCCCTCCACTTT. Residues: CASSLAGAAGAPLHF. Filled out from reference TRBV7-9 and TRBJ1-6, the complete variable domain reads DTGVSQNPRHKITKRGQNVTFRCDPISEHNRLYWYRQTLGQGPEFLTYFQNEAQLEKSRLLSDRFSAERPKGSFSTLEIQRTEQGDSAMYLCASSLAGAAGAPLHFGNGTRLTVT.

This chain connects TRBV27 to TRBJ2-3; D perhaps matches TRBD1 (6 bases). V was clipped by 5 bases and J by 9 bases, with 15 bases between them. The CDR3 contains 13 residues. Germline loops: CDR1 MNHEY, CDR2 SMNVEV (reference sequence). CDR3 protein: CASSPNRAGTQYF. The CDR3 DNA is TGTGCCAGCAGTCCGAACAGGGCAGGGACGCAGTATTTT.

This sequence joins TRBV5-5 and TRBJ2-7; D possibly corresponds to TRBD1 (5 bases). Germline CDR1 reads SGHKS; CDR2 reads YYEKEE (reference sequence). The CDR3 sequence is 14 residues long. With 3 bases removed from V and 2 bases from J, the gap between germline ends came to 12 bases. The CDR3 DNA is TGTGCCAGCAGCTCAGGGATGAGAGCCTACGAGCAGTACTTC. It encodes CASSSGMRAYEQYF.

The rearrangement joins TRBV5-1 to TRBJ2-1; D is possibly TRBD2 (5 bases). Per the germline V gene, CDR1 is SGHRS and CDR2 is YFSETQ. V was trimmed by 5 bases and J by 2 bases, leaving 11 bases between them. This CDR3 is 14 amino acids long. The CDR3 DNA reads as TGCGCCAGCAGGTTTGGGGAGACCTACAATGAGCAGTTCTTC. It translates to CASRFGETYNEQFF.

The chain employs TRBV25-1 and TRBJ1-2; D not resolved. The germline V gene encodes CDR1 MGHDK and CDR2 SYGVNS. V was cut by 3 bases and J by 4 bases, with 12 bases left in between. This CDR3 contains 14 residues. CDR3 nucleotides: TGTGCCAGCAGTGATTTGACAAGTCTCTATGGCTACACCTTC. Translating it yields CASSDLTSLYGYTF.

This chain joins TRBV11-2 and TRBJ2-1, with 7 bases lining up with TRBD1. CDR1 is SGHAT, CDR2 FQNNGV, per germline. Losses at the gene ends were 4 bases for V and 3 bases for J; bases not matched to a gene: 6. The CDR3 sequence is 15 residues long. The CDR3 is CASSSDREGYNEQFF. The CDR3 bases are TGTGCCAGCAGCTCCGACAGGGAAGGCTACAATGAGCAGTTCTTC.

This clone occurred a few times. The chain links TRBV18 to TRBJ1-3, with a possible D match to TRBD1 (5 bases). V lost 3 bases and J lost 0, with 18 bases in between. CDR1 is KGHSH, CDR2 LQKENI, per germline. The CDR3 loop spans 18 amino acids. The CDR3 DNA follows: TGTGCCAGCTCACCTCGGGCAGGGAGTAGTATCTCTGGAAACACCATATATTTT. This sequence encodes CASSPRAGSSISGNTIYF.

By its share, this clone is medium-sized. This chain connects TRBV28 to TRBJ1-2, with D unresolved. The CDR3 is 12 residues long. CDR1 is MDHEN, CDR2 SYDVKM, per germline. Trimming cost V 3 bases and J 4 bases, with 6 bases left between them. The CDR3: CASSLLSYGYTF. CDR3 nucleotides: TGTGCCAGCAGTTTGTTAAGCTATGGCTACACCTTC.

This clone was seen more than once but under ten times. The V and J genes are TRBV28 and TRBJ2-7; a weak D match, TRBD1 (5 bases). This CDR3 comprises 13 residues. Trimming shortened V by 3 bases and J by 2 bases, and 8 bases separated the two germline ends. Germline lookup yields CDR1 MDHEN and CDR2 SYDVKM. CDR3: CASSLGQTYEQYF. The CDR3 DNA reads TGTGCCAGCAGTTTGGGGCAAACCTACGAGCAGTACTTC.

This chain uses TRBV20-1 with TRBJ2-3; the D is unclear. Germline CDR1 DFQATT, CDR2 SNEGSKA (reference sequence). Deletions cut 6 bases from V and 4 bases from J, with 8 bases between. The CDR3 is 11 amino acids. CDR3 residues: CSAGTADTQYF. CDR3 in DNA: TGCAGTGCCGGCACGGCAGATACGCAGTATTTT.

This clone was counted between two and nine times. The chain carries TRBV18 and TRBJ2-3; no firm D call. The CDR3 extends over 18 amino acids. Trimming shortened V by 1 base and J by 0 bases, and 17 bases separated the two germline ends. Looked up from germline, CDR1 is KGHSH and CDR2 is LQKENI. CDR3 loop: CASSPRNRLPTSTDTQYF. For the CDR3, the DNA is TGTGCCAGCTCACCACGTAACAGACTCCCAACTAGCACAGATACGCAGTATTTT.

This chain uses TRBV7-9 with TRBJ2-3; 10 nucleotides match TRBD2. Germline V gene sequence: CDR1 SEHNR, CDR2 FQNEAQ (reference sequence). This CDR3 contains 14 residues. Unmatched junction bases numbered 12, after V lost 11 bases and J lost 7 bases. CDR3 coding DNA: TGTGCCCTCTGGAGGAGCGGGAGGGACAATACGCAGTATTTT. This gives the protein CALWRSGRDNTQYF.

Remarks on this clone: A much larger clone differs by one base, so this may be a read error. The genes are TRBV2 and TRBJ2-7; tentative D call: TRBD1 (6 bases). The CDR3 is 14 residues long. Per the germline V gene, CDR1 is SNHLY and CDR2 is FYNNEI. With 4 bases removed from V and 4 bases from J, the gap between germline ends came to 14 bases. CDR3 protein: CASSATGSAYEQYF. The CDR3 nucleotides read TGTGCCAGCAGTGCTACAGGGAGCGCATACGAGCAGTACTTC.

In the case of this clone: Germline is not matched at one junction end, which may reflect a read error. The rearrangement links TRBV7-2 to TRBJ2-1; D is possibly TRBD2 (6 bases). CDR1 is SGHTA and CDR2 is FQGNSA in the germline V gene. CDR3 length: 15 amino acids. The DNA of the CDR3 is TGCGCCAGCAGCCTGGAGGGGACCGCCTACAATGAGCAGTTCTTC. This gives the protein CASSLEGTAYNEQFF.

The chain carries TRBV11-2 and TRBJ2-7; 9 bases fit TRBD1. The CDR3 consists of 16 residues. Germline V gene sequence: CDR1 SGHAT, CDR2 FQNNGV. The ends lost 3 bases at V and 5 bases at J; junction bases unmatched: 11. The CDR3 loop reads CASSLGATGGPHEQYF. In nucleotides, the CDR3 is TGTGCCAGCAGCTTGGGGGCGACAGGGGGGCCCCACGAGCAGTACTTC.